The 24 T cell receptor beta chains reported below all come from one sample, sequenced in a study of OX40 agonist ivuxolimab in advanced cancers. Libraries were prepared by immunoSEQ multiplex PCR; TCRdb keeps only in-frame clonotypes and omits some of them. The table includes over 50,000 clones, about nine tenths detected once. Here the sequenced sample was CD4+ or CD8+ T cells sorted from blood, taken in a trial of the OX40 agonist ivuxolimab. The receptors were gathered from an adult with an advanced solid tumor such as melanoma, head and neck, liver or kidney cancer.

The rearrangement uses TRBV28 and TRBJ1-5; no clear D. Germline V lookup: CDR1 MDHEN, CDR2 SYDVKM. The CDR3 loop spans 14 amino acids. V lost 2 bases and J 5 bases, leaving 10 bases between the germline ends. The CDR3 nucleotides are TGTGCCAGCAGTTTAGACACATCCTATCAGCCCCAGCATTTT. This gives the protein CASSLDTSYQPQHF.

This chain uses TRBV4-2 with TRBJ2-7, with 11 bases fitting TRBD2. J was trimmed by 4 bases and V by 0 bases; bases with no gene match: 5. The CDR3 has 16 residues. The V gene's germline CDR1 is LGHNA and CDR2 YNFKEQ. This CDR3 reads CASSQEGGTSGYEQYF. CDR3 DNA: TGTGCCAGCAGCCAAGAAGGGGGGACTAGCGGTTACGAGCAGTACTTC.

The V gene is TRBV2, the J gene TRBJ1-1; 8 bases match TRBD1. Trimming cost V 8 bases and J 4 bases; bases outside gene matches: 12. The CDR3 covers 15 residues. Germline-derived CDR1 and CDR2 are SNHLY and FYNNEI. DNA for the CDR3: TGTGCCAGCCCCGAAACCCAGGGGGCGAGCACTGAAGCTTTCTTT. Translated: CASPETQGASTEAFF.

This chain joins TRBV6-5 and TRBJ2-1; D not resolved. V lost 5 bases, J lost 13 bases, and 18 bases lay in between. The germline V gene has CDR1 MNHEY and CDR2 SVGAGI. The CDR3 contains 13 residues. In DNA, the CDR3 is TGTGCCAGCAGTACAAGGGCCTTCATAGGCCAGTTCTTC. Protein: CASSTRAFIGQFF.

The chain is built from TRBV28 and TRBJ1-5, with D tentatively TRBD1 (5 bases). Germline V lookup: CDR1 MDHEN, CDR2 SYDVKM. The CDR3 is 16 residues long. V gave up 5 bases and J gave up 6 bases, with 20 bases separating them. This chain's CDR3 is CASSQVRGGPFQPQHF. The CDR3 nucleotides are TGTGCCAGCAGTCAAGTTAGGGGAGGACCGTTTCAGCCCCAGCATTTT.

The chain carries TRBV19 and TRBJ2-1; TRBD1 agrees at 9 bases. J lost 3 bases, V lost 10 bases, and 4 bases had no gene match. This CDR3 has 13 amino acids. Germline V gene lookup returns CDR1 LNHDA and CDR2 SQIVND (reference sequence). The DNA of the CDR3 is TGTGCCATCGGACAGGGGAGCTACAATGAGCAGTTCTTC. Translation: CAIGQGSYNEQFF.

This clone was picked up one time. The chain recombines TRBV9 with TRBJ2-5; 10 bases align to TRBD1. CDR3 length: 16 residues. Germline V gene lookup returns CDR1 SGDLS and CDR2 YYNGEE. After removal of 4 bases from V and 2 bases from J, the junction contained 8 bases not matched to a gene. This chain's CDR3 is CASSYGQGVLQETQYF. The CDR3 nucleotides read TGTGCCAGCAGCTACGGACAGGGGGTCCTTCAAGAGACCCAGTACTTC.

The chain couples TRBV11-3 to TRBJ2-3; 13 nucleotides align to TRBD2. The germline V gene has CDR1 SGHNT and CDR2 YENEEA. The V and J ends lost 2 bases and 3 bases, in that order; junction bases with no gene match: 11. This CDR3 region has 19 residues. The CDR3: CASSLSLWTSGRVTDTQYF. In DNA, the CDR3 is TGTGCCAGCAGCTTAAGCCTCTGGACTAGCGGGAGAGTTACAGATACGCAGTATTTT.

The chain recombines TRBV6-6 with TRBJ1-2, with no clear D. Trimming pared 2 bases from V and 8 bases from J, leaving 9 bases between. In germline, CDR1 is MNHNY, CDR2 SVGAGI (reference sequence). The CDR3 spans 12 residues. The CDR3 nucleotides read TGTGCCAGCAGTTACAGTGGTGGAGGCTACACCTTC. Translated: CASSYSGGGYTF.

The genes are TRBV18 and TRBJ2-7; perhaps D is TRBD1 or TRBD2 (5 bases each). CDR3 length: 16 amino acids. V was clipped by 2 bases and J by 1 base, with 15 bases between them. From germline, CDR1 is KGHSH and CDR2 LQKENI. CDR3 protein: CASSPVPGTLSYEQYF. As DNA, the CDR3 is TGTGCCAGCTCACCAGTCCCCGGGACCCTGTCCTACGAGCAGTACTTC.

CDR3 residues: CSVDEGVGKLFF. The CDR3 DNA reads as TGCAGCGTTGATGAGGGGGTTGGAAAACTGTTTTTT. The chain employs TRBV29-1 and TRBJ1-4, with D perhaps TRBD1 (6 bases). The V gene lost 3 bases and the J gene lost 10 bases, with 12 bases spanning the gap. CDR1 is SQVTM, CDR2 ANQGSEA, per germline. The length of the CDR3 is 12 residues.

The rearrangement joins TRBV30 to TRBJ2-7, with D unclear. V was pared by 3 bases and J by 5 bases, with 11 bases between. Germline loops: CDR1 GTSNPN, CDR2 SVGIG (reference sequence). This CDR3 is built from 12 residues. The CDR3 DNA sequence: TGTGCCTGGAGCGTAAACTACGACGAGCAGTACTTC. Translating gives CAWSVNYDEQYF. Full variable domain (remainder filled in from reference TRBV30 and TRBJ2-7): SQTIHQWPATLVQPVGSPLSLECTVEGTSNPNLYWYRQAAGRGLQLLFYSVGIGQISSEVPQNLSASRPQDRQFILSSKKLLLSDSGFYLCAWSVNYDEQYFGPGTRLTVT.

This chain uses TRBV19 with TRBJ1-3; 7 bases are a match to TRBD1. The CDR3 covers 15 residues. Germline trimming cut 3 bases from V and 2 bases from J; bases unmatched to any gene: 4. From germline, CDR1 is LNHDA and CDR2 SQIVND (reference sequence). CDR3 sequence: CASSMGRGPGNTIYF. DNA of the CDR3: TGTGCCAGTAGTATGGGGAGGGGGCCTGGAAACACCATATATTTT.

The V gene is TRBV11-2, the J gene TRBJ2-3; 9 nucleotides align to TRBD2. The CDR3 covers 16 residues. Germline CDR1 and CDR2: SGHAT and FQNNGV. The trim removed 2 bases at V and 2 bases at J, leaving 5 bases unmatched. CDR3 in DNA: TGTGCCAGCAGCTTACCTTCTAGCGGGAACACAGATACGCAGTATTTT. Protein sequence: CASSLPSSGNTDTQYF.

This rearrangement joins TRBV30 to TRBJ1-2; D is uncertain. Germline loops: CDR1 GTSNPN, CDR2 SVGIG (reference sequence). CDR3 size: 12 residues. Trimming took 2 bases from V and 4 from J, leaving 8 bases between them. The CDR3 coding sequence is TGTGCCTGGAGTCCGTTGGGCTATGGCTACACCTTC. It specifies CAWSPLGYGYTF.

V usage is TRBV30 and J usage is TRBJ1-3, with D possibly TRBD1 on 5 matching bases. The V gene's germline CDR1 is GTSNPN and CDR2 SVGIG (reference sequence). Trimming left V 3 bases short and J 8 bases short, with 23 bases between. The CDR3 sequence is 16 residues long. CDR3 residues: CAWSPLFGGVADTIYF. CDR3 DNA: TGTGCCTGGAGCCCTCTTTTTGGGGGGGTTGCGGACACCATATATTTT.

In DNA, the CDR3 is TGTGCCAGCAGTTACTCGAACACCTACGAGCAGTACGTC. Translating gives CASSYSNTYEQYV. This sequence joins TRBV6-6 and TRBJ2-7; D remains ambiguous. Germline CDR1 reads MNHNY; CDR2 reads SVGAGI (reference sequence). The CDR3 runs to 13 residues. The V gene lost 0 bases and the J gene lost 2 bases, with 5 bases spanning the gap.

CDR3 region: CASSQGQNTEAFF. The CDR3 DNA reads TGTGCCAGCAGCCAAGGACAGAACACTGAAGCTTTCTTT. This rearrangement joins TRBV4-2 to TRBJ1-1, with D unresolved. The length of the CDR3 is 13 residues. CDR1 is LGHNA, CDR2 YNFKEQ, per germline. V dropped 1 base and J dropped 1 base, with 4 bases sitting between them.

The DNA for the CDR3 is TGTGCCACCGGGCAGGGTGGTTCTGAGCAGTTCTTC. The encoded protein is CATGQGGSEQFF. The chain links TRBV15 to TRBJ2-1; D is possibly TRBD1 (5 bases). Trimming took off 8 bases at V and 9 bases at J, with 14 bases between the two ends. The CDR3 consists of 12 residues. Germline CDR1 is LNHNV and CDR2 is YYDKDF (reference sequence). Using reference TRBV15 and TRBJ2-1 for the parts outside the CDR3, the full variable domain is DAMVIQNPRYQVTQFGKPVTLSCSQTLNHNVMYWYQQKSSQAPKLLFHYYDKDFNNEADTPDNFQSRRPNTSFCFLDIRSPGLGDTAMYLCATGQGGSEQFFGPGTRLTVL.

The V and J genes are TRBV30 and TRBJ1-1, with D perhaps TRBD1 (5 bases). This CDR3 spans 13 amino acids. The germline CDR1 and CDR2 sequences are GTSNPN and SVGIG (reference sequence). V lost 0 bases, J lost 5 bases, and 10 bases lay in between. CDR3 residues: CAWSVGDGTEAFF. CDR3 in DNA: TGTGCCTGGAGTGTAGGGGACGGGACTGAAGCTTTCTTT. Full variable domain (remainder filled in from reference TRBV30 and TRBJ1-1): SQTIHQWPATLVQPVGSPLSLECTVEGTSNPNLYWYRQAAGRGLQLLFYSVGIGQISSEVPQNLSASRPQDRQFILSSKKLLLSDSGFYLCAWSVGDGTEAFFGQGTRLTVV.

V is TRBV6-6 and J is TRBJ2-3, with D perhaps TRBD1 (5 bases). The CDR3 length is 16 residues. Looked up from germline, CDR1 is MNHNY and CDR2 is SVGAGI (reference sequence). Between the trimmed V and J ends, which lost 0 bases and 2 bases, there was a span of 12 bases. Written as DNA, the CDR3 is TGTGCCAGCAGTTACTCGGGGCGGATATCCACAGATACGCAGTATTTT. Translation gives CASSYSGRISTDTQYF.

This clone was detected only a few times. For the CDR3, the DNA is TGTGCCAGTCGCACAGGGAAGACTGAAGCTTTCTTT. Residues: CASRTGKTEAFF. The chain couples TRBV19 to TRBJ1-1; the D gene is possibly TRBD1 (6 bases). Germline values: CDR1 LNHDA, CDR2 SQIVND (reference sequence). CDR3 size: 12 residues. V was shortened by 8 bases and J by 5 bases, with 12 bases between the two germline ends.

The V call is TRBV28, the J call TRBJ2-7; 11 nucleotides align to TRBD1. Germline trimming cut 2 bases from V and 6 bases from J; bases unmatched to any gene: 6. This CDR3 contains 15 residues. Germline CDR1 MDHEN, CDR2 SYDVKM. The CDR3 is CASSLPGQGVGEQYF. In nucleotides, the CDR3 is TGTGCCAGCAGTTTACCGGGACAGGGGGTTGGCGAGCAGTACTTC.

The V call is TRBV7-9, the J call TRBJ1-3, with a tentative D call TRBD1 (6 bases). The CDR3 sequence is 14 residues long. With 5 bases removed from V and 3 bases from J, the gap between germline ends came to 11 bases. CDR1 and CDR2 from the germline V gene are SEHNR and FQNEAQ (reference sequence). DNA for the CDR3: TGTGCCAGCAGCCCAGGGGCGCTTGGAAACACCATATATTTT. Protein sequence: CASSPGALGNTIYF.